A selection of T cell receptor beta chains follows, all from one sample in a study of T cells after yellow fever vaccination. TCRdb used MiXCR to reprocess the 5' RACE reads, holding one entry per CDR3 protein. The sample records 320,000 or so distinct CDR3 sequences, around 8.1% being singletons. This material consisted of PBMCs, taken approximately 47 days after the first yellow fever vaccination. The receptors come from a man younger than 35 who received the YFV17D yellow fever vaccine. Both conserved end residues are part of each CDR3. Fields, in order: clone size, J gene, D gene, V gene, CDR3 protein, CDR3 DNA. A D gene is named only where the DNA matches it firmly. Size is omitted from some rows. Given values are once, few, many or a class for expanded clones.

size: many; J: TRBJ1-5; D: TRBD1; V: TRBV5-5; CDR3: CASSVTGLNQPQHF; DNA: TGTGCCAGCAGCGTGACAGGGCTCAATCAGCCCCAGCATTTT
size: -; J: TRBJ1-2; D: -; V: TRBV6-4; CDR3: CASSEGSQSGYTF; DNA: TGTGCCAGCAGTGAAGGTTCACAGTCTGGCTACACCTTC
size: -; J: TRBJ2-3; D: -; V: TRBV28; CDR3: CASSSPGAQPDTQYF; DNA: TGTGCCAGCAGCTCCCCCGGGGCGCAGCCAGATACGCAGTATTTT
size: -; J: TRBJ1-5; D: -; V: TRBV20-1; CDR3: CSATRGGASQPQHF; DNA: TGCAGTGCTACCCGCGGGGGGGCGAGTCAGCCCCAGCATTTT
size: few; J: TRBJ2-3; D: -; V: TRBV3-1; CDR3: CAVSGVNTDTQYF; DNA: TGTGCCGTTTCGGGGGTTAACACAGATACGCAGTATTTT
size: -; J: TRBJ2-3; D: -; V: TRBV10-3; CDR3: CAISEEGGGARTDTQYF; DNA: TGTGCCATCAGTGAGGAGGGAGGAGGGGCTCGGACAGATACGCAGTATTTT
size: -; J: TRBJ1-5; D: -; V: TRBV20-1; CDR3: CSASRGQLGNRPQHF; DNA: TGCAGTGCTAGTAGGGGACAACTAGGCAATCGGCCCCAGCATTTT
size: -; J: TRBJ2-6; D: -; V: TRBV21-1; CDR3: CASSFISGANVLTF; DNA: TGTGCCAGCAGCTTCATTTCTGGGGCCAACGTCCTGACTTTC
size: few; J: TRBJ2-3; D: -; V: TRBV6-1; CDR3: CASTLMGLSTDTQYF; DNA: TGTGCCAGCACCCTAATGGGGCTCTCCACAGATACGCAGTATTTT
size: many; J: TRBJ2-1; D: -; V: TRBV5-1; CDR3: CASSLTVGAYNEQFF; DNA: TGCGCCAGCAGCTTAACAGTGGGGGCCTACAATGAGCAGTTCTTC
size: few; J: TRBJ2-3; D: TRBD1; V: TRBV20-1; CDR3: CSAESTGIGDTQYF; DNA: TGCAGTGCTGAATCGACAGGGATAGGGGATACGCAGTATTTT
size: -; J: TRBJ2-1; D: TRBD2; V: TRBV11-2; CDR3: CASSLDQGGSSTYNEQFF; DNA: TGTGCCAGCAGCTTAGATCAGGGAGGGTCCAGCACCTACAATGAGCAGTTCTTC
size: -; J: TRBJ1-1; D: -; V: TRBV6-1; CDR3: CASSFTDVGTEAFF; DNA: TGTGCCAGCAGCTTTACGGACGTCGGCACTGAAGCTTTCTTT
size: many; J: TRBJ2-3; D: -; V: TRBV12-3/TRBV12-4; CDR3: CASSLTGYDTQYF; DNA: TGTGCCAGCAGTTTGACCGGCTACGATACGCAGTATTTT
size: -; J: TRBJ2-3; D: TRBD2; V: TRBV29-1; CDR3: CSVVWLAGADTQYF; DNA: TGCAGCGTTGTCTGGCTAGCGGGGGCAGATACGCAGTATTTT
size: -; J: TRBJ2-3; D: TRBD1; V: TRBV7-9; CDR3: CASSSTGTGGLDTQYF; DNA: TGTGCCAGCAGCTCGACCGGGACAGGGGGCCTCGATACGCAGTATTTT
size: -; J: TRBJ2-5; D: TRBD1; V: TRBV5-1; CDR3: CASSFPQGAGETQYF; DNA: TGCGCCAGCAGCTTCCCACAGGGGGCCGGAGAGACCCAGTACTTC
size: few; J: TRBJ1-5; D: -; V: TRBV7-2; CDR3: CASSMDGVNQPQHF; DNA: TGTGCCAGCAGCATGGACGGAGTTAATCAGCCCCAGCATTTT
size: few; J: TRBJ1-3; D: -; V: TRBV4-3; CDR3: CASSQDRLGATIYF; DNA: TGCGCCAGCAGCCAAGATAGGCTCGGGGCCACCATATATTTT
size: few; J: TRBJ2-1; D: TRBD1; V: TRBV5-1; CDR3: CASSLRPWTGGISYNEQFF; DNA: TGCGCCAGCAGCCTTAGACCTTGGACAGGGGGCATCTCCTACAATGAGCAGTTCTTC
size: few; J: TRBJ1-5; D: -; V: TRBV19; CDR3: CAGGQGYQPQHF; DNA: TGTGCCGGGGGGCAGGGGTATCAGCCCCAGCATTTT
size: many; J: TRBJ1-1; D: -; V: TRBV6-5; CDR3: CASSLPEGNAEAFF; DNA: TGTGCCAGCAGTTTACCAGAAGGGAATGCTGAAGCTTTCTTT
size: -; J: TRBJ1-1; D: -; V: TRBV5-1; CDR3: CASSFTNAEAFF; DNA: TGCGCCAGCAGCTTCACAAACGCTGAAGCTTTCTTT
size: few; J: TRBJ1-2; D: -; V: TRBV3-1; CDR3: CASSQAANYGYTF; DNA: TGTGCCAGCAGCCAGGCAGCGAACTATGGCTACACCTTC
size: -; J: TRBJ2-3; D: -; V: TRBV4-2; CDR3: CASSRETGTDTQYF; DNA: TGTGCCAGCAGCCGGGAGACAGGCACAGATACGCAGTATTTT
size: -; J: TRBJ1-2; D: -; V: TRBV4-3; CDR3: CASSQRGDYGYTF; DNA: TGCGCCAGCAGCCAGAGAGGGGACTATGGCTACACCTTC
size: few; J: TRBJ1-4; D: TRBD1; V: TRBV2; CDR3: CASSEEGQGRGTNEKLFF; DNA: TGTGCCAGCAGTGAAGAGGGACAGGGAAGGGGCACTAATGAAAAACTGTTTTTT
size: few; J: TRBJ2-1; D: TRBD1; V: TRBV3-1; CDR3: CASSQDLGTVAYNEQFF; DNA: TGTGCCAGCAGCCAAGATCTTGGGACAGTCGCCTACAATGAGCAGTTCTTC
size: -; J: TRBJ1-5; D: -; V: TRBV15; CDR3: CATSTENQPQHF; DNA: TGTGCCACCAGCACCGAGAATCAGCCCCAGCATTTT
size: few; J: TRBJ1-3; D: -; V: TRBV7-3; CDR3: CASSPTGSGNTIYF; DNA: TGTGCCAGCAGCCCTACAGGGTCTGGAAACACCATATATTTT
size: -; J: TRBJ1-5; D: -; V: TRBV10-3; CDR3: CAIWGGSNQPQHF; DNA: TGTGCCATCTGGGGGGGGAGCAATCAGCCCCAGCATTTT
size: few; J: TRBJ1-6; D: -; V: TRBV25-1; CDR3: CASRSAPLHF; DNA: TGTGCCAGCCGGTCTGCACCCCTCCACTTT
size: -; J: TRBJ2-3; D: TRBD2; V: TRBV7-3; CDR3: CASSSTSGARDTQYF; DNA: TGTGCCAGCAGCTCTACTAGCGGGGCGAGAGATACGCAGTATTTT
size: few; J: TRBJ2-1; D: -; V: TRBV10-2; CDR3: CASGPGSWEQFF; DNA: TGCGCCAGCGGGCCCGGGTCCTGGGAACAGTTCTTC
size: few; J: TRBJ1-2; D: -; V: TRBV7-6; CDR3: CASSPMEISYGYTF; DNA: TGTGCCAGCAGCCCAATGGAGATATCCTATGGCTACACCTTC
size: few; J: TRBJ2-5; D: TRBD2; V: TRBV5-6; CDR3: CASSLAGGLQETQYF; DNA: TGTGCCAGCAGCTTGGCGGGGGGGCTCCAAGAGACCCAGTACTTC
size: few; J: TRBJ1-2; D: -; V: TRBV7-2; CDR3: CASSIQPGQGHYGYTF; DNA: TGTGCCAGCAGCATACAACCAGGGCAGGGCCACTATGGCTACACCTTC
size: few; J: TRBJ2-2; D: -; V: TRBV7-8; CDR3: CASSLARVNTGELFF; DNA: TGTGCCAGCAGCTTAGCCAGGGTGAACACCGGGGAGCTGTTTTTT
size: many; J: TRBJ2-5; D: TRBD1; V: TRBV5-1; CDR3: CASSLTGGQETQYF; DNA: TGCGCCAGCAGCTTGACAGGGGGCCAGGAGACCCAGTACTTC
size: many; J: TRBJ1-1; D: -; V: TRBV5-1; CDR3: CASSFHGNTEAFF; DNA: TGCGCCAGCAGCTTTCATGGGAACACTGAAGCTTTCTTT
size: -; J: TRBJ1-6; D: -; V: TRBV6-5; CDR3: CASSYFASRKGGPLHF; DNA: TGTGCCAGCAGTTACTTCGCGAGCAGGAAGGGAGGGCCCCTCCACTTT
size: many; J: TRBJ2-2; D: -; V: TRBV5-1; CDR3: CASRPGQNTGELFF; DNA: TGCGCCAGCCGCCCGGGACAGAACACCGGGGAGCTGTTTTTT
size: few; J: TRBJ2-7; D: -; V: TRBV5-1; CDR3: CASSLAGVGAYEQYF; DNA: TGCGCCAGCAGCTTGGCAGGGGTGGGAGCCTACGAGCAGTACTTC
size: many; J: TRBJ2-2; D: -; V: TRBV27; CDR3: CASTPQGHNTGELFF; DNA: TGTGCCAGCACCCCTCAGGGACACAACACCGGGGAGCTGTTTTTT
size: few; J: TRBJ2-3; D: -; V: TRBV29-1; CDR3: CSVSGERRADTQYF; DNA: TGCAGCGTTTCTGGGGAGCGTAGGGCAGATACGCAGTATTTT
size: -; J: TRBJ2-1; D: TRBD1; V: TRBV27; CDR3: CVSSPTTLGQGIFF; DNA: TGTGTCAGCAGTCCTACTACTTTGGGACAGGGGATTTTCTTC